What follows is one T cell receptor beta chain and its context. J was trimmed by 4 bases and V by 4 bases; bases with no gene match: 10. CDR1 SEHNR and CDR2 FQNEAQ come from the germline V gene (reference sequence). The CDR3 consists of 15 residues. Some clones are missing from TCRdb's copy, which holds only in-frame ones; the method was immunoSEQ multiplex PCR. Counted here are approximately 120,000 clones, approximately 74% occurring once; the ten biggest clones make up 4.5% to 6%. The data are from a study of blood T cell repertoires in COVID-19. Study-wide context: There were acute and convalescent COVID-19 samples, and they came from the United States, Italy and Spain. PBMCs, B-cell-depleted T cells, or T cells provided the cDNA or gDNA that made up the material.

The rearrangement links TRBV7-9 to TRBJ2-7; the match to TRBD1 covers 7 bases. This receptor was obtained from a man aged 80 or over with COVID-19, enrolled during active disease. Sequences were obtained from peripheral blood. The CDR3 DNA sequence: TGTGCCAGCAGCTCGCGGACAGGATTCGGTTACGAGCAGTACTTC. Residues: CASSSRTGFGYEQYF. Using reference TRBV7-9 and TRBJ2-7 for the parts outside the CDR3, the full variable domain is DTGVSQNPRHKITKRGQNVTFRCDPISEHNRLYWYRQTLGQGPEFLTYFQNEAQLEKSRLLSDRFSAERPKGSFSTLEIQRTEQGDSAMYLCASSSRTGFGYEQYFGPGTRLTVT.